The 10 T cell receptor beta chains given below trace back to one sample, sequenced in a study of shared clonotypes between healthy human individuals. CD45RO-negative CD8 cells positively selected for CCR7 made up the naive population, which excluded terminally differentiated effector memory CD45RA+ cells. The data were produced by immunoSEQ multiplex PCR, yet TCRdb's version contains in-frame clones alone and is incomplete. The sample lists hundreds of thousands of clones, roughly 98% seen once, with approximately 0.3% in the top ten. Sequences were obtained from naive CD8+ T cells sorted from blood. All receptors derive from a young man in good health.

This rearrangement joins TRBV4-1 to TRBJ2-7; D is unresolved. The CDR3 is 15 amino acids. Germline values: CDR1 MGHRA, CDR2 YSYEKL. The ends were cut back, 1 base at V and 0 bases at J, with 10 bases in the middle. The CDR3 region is CASSQAIQTSYEQYF. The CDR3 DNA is TGCGCCAGCAGCCAAGCCATCCAGACCTCCTACGAGCAGTACTTC.

The CDR3 DNA follows: TGCGCCAGCCAAGACGGGTTGAGCTCCTACGAGCAGTACTTC. Protein sequence: CASQDGLSSYEQYF. The genes are TRBV5-1 and TRBJ2-7; D not certain. The V and J ends lost 7 bases and 0 bases respectively, with 14 bases between them. Per the germline V gene, CDR1 is SGHRS and CDR2 is YFSETQ. The CDR3 is made up of 14 amino acids. Complete variable domain (other parts from reference TRBV5-1 and TRBJ2-7): KAGVTQTPRYLIKTRGQQVTLSCSPISGHRSVSWYQQTPGQGLQFLFEYFSETQRNKGNFPGRFSGRQFSNSRSEMNVSTLELGDSALYLCASQDGLSSYEQYFGPGTRLTVT.

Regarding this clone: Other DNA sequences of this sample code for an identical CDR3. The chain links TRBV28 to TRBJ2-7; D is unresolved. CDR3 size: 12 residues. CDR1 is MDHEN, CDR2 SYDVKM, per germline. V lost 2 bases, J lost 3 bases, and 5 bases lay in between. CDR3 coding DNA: TGTGCCAGCAGTTTAGTCGACTACGAGCAGTACTTC. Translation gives CASSLVDYEQYF.

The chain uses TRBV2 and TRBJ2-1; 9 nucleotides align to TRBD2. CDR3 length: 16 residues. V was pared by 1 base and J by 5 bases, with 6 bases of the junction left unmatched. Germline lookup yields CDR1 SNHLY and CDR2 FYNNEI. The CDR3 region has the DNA TGTGCCAGCAGTGAAGGTATAGCGGGAGCGGACAATGAGCAGTTCTTC. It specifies CASSEGIAGADNEQFF.

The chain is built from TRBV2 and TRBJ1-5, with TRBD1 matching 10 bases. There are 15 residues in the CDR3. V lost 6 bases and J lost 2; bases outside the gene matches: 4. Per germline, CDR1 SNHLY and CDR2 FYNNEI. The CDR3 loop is CASRAGTGGNQPQHF. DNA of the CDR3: TGTGCCAGCAGAGCTGGGACAGGGGGCAATCAGCCCCAGCATTTT.

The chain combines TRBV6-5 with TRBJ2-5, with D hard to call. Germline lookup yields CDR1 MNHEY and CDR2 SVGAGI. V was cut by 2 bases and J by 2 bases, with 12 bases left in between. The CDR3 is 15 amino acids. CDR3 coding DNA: TGTGCCAGCAGTTACCGACGACCTGCTCAAGAGACCCAGTACTTC. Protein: CASSYRRPAQETQYF.

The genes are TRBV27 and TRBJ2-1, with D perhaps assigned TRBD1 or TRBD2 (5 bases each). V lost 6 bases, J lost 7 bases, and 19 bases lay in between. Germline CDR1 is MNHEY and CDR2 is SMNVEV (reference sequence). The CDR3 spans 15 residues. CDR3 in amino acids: CASRDRDVGSNEQFF. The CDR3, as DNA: TGTGCCAGCAGGGACCGGGACGTAGGTTCTAATGAGCAGTTCTTC.

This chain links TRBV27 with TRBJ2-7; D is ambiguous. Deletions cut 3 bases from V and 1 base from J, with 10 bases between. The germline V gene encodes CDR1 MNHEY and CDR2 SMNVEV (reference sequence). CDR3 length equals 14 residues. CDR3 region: CASSFSDGSYEQYF. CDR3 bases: TGTGCCAGCAGTTTCAGCGACGGATCCTACGAGCAGTACTTC.

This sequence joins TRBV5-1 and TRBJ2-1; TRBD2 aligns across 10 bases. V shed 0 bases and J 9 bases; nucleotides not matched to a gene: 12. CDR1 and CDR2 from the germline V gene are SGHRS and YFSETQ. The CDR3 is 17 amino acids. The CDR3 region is CASSLEEREGLGGEQFF. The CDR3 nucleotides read TGCGCCAGCAGCTTGGAGGAGCGGGAGGGCCTGGGCGGTGAGCAGTTCTTC.

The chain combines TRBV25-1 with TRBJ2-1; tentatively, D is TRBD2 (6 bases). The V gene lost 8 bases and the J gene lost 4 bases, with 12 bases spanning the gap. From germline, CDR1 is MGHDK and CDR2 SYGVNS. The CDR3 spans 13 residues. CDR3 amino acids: CASGGEAYNEQFF. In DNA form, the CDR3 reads TGTGCCAGCGGAGGGGAGGCATACAATGAGCAGTTCTTC. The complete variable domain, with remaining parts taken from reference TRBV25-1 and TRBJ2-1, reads EADIYQTPRYLVIGTGKKITLECSQTMGHDKMYWYQQDPGMELHLIHYSYGVNSTEKGDLSSESTVSRIRTEHFPLTLESARPSHTSQYLCASGGEAYNEQFFGPGTRLTVL.